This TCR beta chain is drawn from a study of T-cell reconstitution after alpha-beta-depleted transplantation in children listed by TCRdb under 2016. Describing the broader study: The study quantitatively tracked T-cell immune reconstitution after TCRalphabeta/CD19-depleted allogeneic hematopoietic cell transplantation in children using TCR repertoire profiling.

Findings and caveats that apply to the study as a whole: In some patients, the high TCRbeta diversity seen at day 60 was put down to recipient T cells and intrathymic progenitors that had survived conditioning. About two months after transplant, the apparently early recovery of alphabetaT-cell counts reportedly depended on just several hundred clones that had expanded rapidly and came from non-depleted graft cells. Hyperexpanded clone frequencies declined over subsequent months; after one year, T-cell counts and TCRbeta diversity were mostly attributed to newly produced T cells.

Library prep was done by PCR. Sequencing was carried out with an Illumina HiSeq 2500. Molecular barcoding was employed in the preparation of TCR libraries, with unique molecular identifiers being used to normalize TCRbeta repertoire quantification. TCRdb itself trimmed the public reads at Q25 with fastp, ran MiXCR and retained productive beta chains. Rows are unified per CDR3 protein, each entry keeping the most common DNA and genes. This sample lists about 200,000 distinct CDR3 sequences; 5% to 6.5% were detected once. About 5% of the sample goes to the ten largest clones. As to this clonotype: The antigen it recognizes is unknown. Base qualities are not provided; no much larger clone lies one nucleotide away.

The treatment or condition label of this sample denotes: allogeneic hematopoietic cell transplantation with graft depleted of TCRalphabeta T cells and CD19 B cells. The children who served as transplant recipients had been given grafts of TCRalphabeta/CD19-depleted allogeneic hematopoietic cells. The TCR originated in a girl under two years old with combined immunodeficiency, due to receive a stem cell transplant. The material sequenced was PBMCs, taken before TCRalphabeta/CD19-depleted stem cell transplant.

The CDR3 corresponds to CASSLGGGAKNEQFF. At the DNA level, the sequence is TGTGCCAGCAGCTTAGGCGGGGGGGCTAAGAATGAGCAGTTCTTC. The chain couples TRBV7-2 to TRBJ2-1; TRBD2 matches 9 bases in the middle. Ends trimmed: V by 1 base, J by 7 bases; bases unmatched to a gene: 5. From a lookup of the germline V gene, CDR1 and CDR2 are SGHTA and FQGNSA. The CDR3 starts with the cysteine, ends with the phenylalanine, and has 15 residues. Only the CDR3 DNA stays, 45 bases, in frame from base 1. Beyond the CDR3, the reference TRBV7-2 and TRBJ2-1 genes provide the residues; the full variable domain reads: GAGVSQSPSNKVTEKGKDVELRCDPISGHTALYWYRQSLGQGLEFLIYFQGNSAPDKSGLPSDRFSAERTGGSVSTLTIQRTQQEDSAVYLCASSLGGGAKNEQFFGPGTRLTVL.